These 10 T cell receptor beta chains came from one sample sequenced in a study of identical twins. TCRdb reprocessed the 5' RACE reads with MiXCR, giving one entry per CDR3 protein. The sample carries hundreds of thousands of distinct CDR3 sequences, around a sixth recorded once. This same sample was also taken into another study, of T cells expressing NK-cell markers.

The sequenced sample consisted of PBMCs. These receptors all come from a woman aged 18-29 years in good health.

This clonotype has only a few counts. J is TRBJ2-1 and V is TRBV20-1; 7 nucleotides align to TRBD2. CDR1 is DFQATT and CDR2 is SNEGSKA in the germline V gene (reference sequence). This CDR3 region has 14 residues. V was pared by 5 bases and J by 1 base, with 5 bases of the junction left unmatched. Here the CDR3 DNA reads TGCAGTGCTCAGCGGGGTCAATCCTACAATGAGCAGTTCTTC. This encodes CSAQRGQSYNEQFF.

This clonotype has a count of ten or more. The chain couples TRBV7-9 to TRBJ2-1; D not certain. Trimming cost V 5 bases and J 0 bases, with 11 bases left between them. This CDR3 contains 15 residues. CDR1 is SEHNR and CDR2 is FQNEAQ in the germline V gene (reference sequence). CDR3 in DNA: TGTGCCAGCAGCGCGCCGGGCTTCTCCTACAATGAGCAGTTCTTC. Translated, it gives CASSAPGFSYNEQFF.

There are a few counts of this clonotype. The chain recombines TRBV18 with TRBJ2-3; D assignment may be TRBD1 or TRBD2 (6 bases each). Trimming stripped 6 bases from V and 9 bases from J, with 13 bases between. Looked up from germline, CDR1 is KGHSH and CDR2 is LQKENI. The length of the CDR3 is 12 residues. CDR3 in amino acids: CASSPGASTQYF. Written as DNA, the CDR3 is TGTGCCAGCTCCCCGGGGGCGTCCACGCAGTATTTT.

This clonotype has ten or more counts. CDR3 in amino acids: CASSPTSNTGELFF. CDR3 sequence (DNA): TGCGCCAGCAGCCCCACTTCGAACACCGGGGAGCTGTTTTTT. The chain combines TRBV5-1 with TRBJ2-2; D is undetermined. This CDR3 is 14 amino acids long. V gave up 4 bases and J gave up 0 bases, with 7 bases separating them. Germline CDR1 reads SGHRS; CDR2 reads YFSETQ.

The rearrangement joins TRBV4-3 to TRBJ1-4; D is ambiguous. The CDR3 loop spans 17 amino acids. Trimming left V 0 bases short and J 0 bases short, with 11 bases between. Per the germline V gene, CDR1 is LGHNA and CDR2 is YSLEER. The CDR3 bases are TGCGCCAGCAGCCAAGAAGGCCAGAGCACAACTAATGAAAAACTGTTTTTT. Encoded protein: CASSQEGQSTTNEKLFF.

The chain joins TRBV15 to TRBJ1-5; D gene unclear. CDR3 length equals 14 residues. Germline CDR1 is LNHNV and CDR2 is YYDKDF (reference sequence). Trimming removed 3 bases from V and 5 bases from J, with 11 bases in between. CDR3 sequence: CATSRDLRHQPQHF. CDR3 coding DNA: TGTGCCACCAGCAGGGACCTTCGTCATCAGCCCCAGCATTTT. Together with reference TRBV15 and TRBJ1-5, the CDR3 gives the full variable domain: DAMVIQNPRYQVTQFGKPVTLSCSQTLNHNVMYWYQQKSSQAPKLLFHYYDKDFNNEADTPDNFQSRRPNTSFCFLDIRSPGLGDTAMYLCATSRDLRHQPQHFGDGTRLSIL.

The chain uses TRBV7-3 and TRBJ2-5; D possibly corresponds to TRBD2 (5 bases). The CDR3 extends over 14 amino acids. V was trimmed by 5 bases and J by 5 bases, leaving 15 bases between them. Germline loops: CDR1 SGHTA, CDR2 FQGTGA. The CDR3 DNA sequence: TGTGCCAGCAGCCGTGGACTTAACTCGGAGACCCAGTACTTC. Residues: CASSRGLNSETQYF.

V and J are TRBV15 and TRBJ1-5, with D maybe TRBD1 (5 bases). V lost 0 bases and J 7 bases, leaving 7 bases between the germline ends. CDR1 is LNHNV and CDR2 is YYDKDF in the germline V gene (reference sequence). The CDR3 is 13 amino acids. CDR3 loop: CATSRERGQPQHF. The CDR3, as DNA: TGTGCCACCAGCAGAGAGCGGGGGCAGCCCCAGCATTTT.

This clonotype was detected ten times or more. This sequence joins TRBV6-1 and TRBJ2-3; the D gene could be TRBD1 or TRBD2 (5 bases each). This CDR3 has 16 residues. CDR1 is MNHNS and CDR2 is SASEGT in the germline V gene. V was cut by 5 bases and J by 3 bases, with 18 bases left in between. CDR3 in amino acids: CASSTPGTDITDTQYF. CDR3 nucleotide sequence: TGTGCCAGCAGTACCCCCGGGACCGACATTACAGATACGCAGTATTTT.

J is TRBJ2-1 and V is TRBV10-3; TRBD2 might be the D (6 bases). The CDR3 runs 15 residues. The germline CDR1 and CDR2 sequences are ENHRY and SYGVKD. V was clipped by 0 bases and J by 4 bases, with 10 bases between them. CDR3 DNA sequence: TGTGCCATCAGTGAGTCCTCTAGCGATTACAATGAGCAGTTCTTC. Protein sequence: CAISESSSDYNEQFF.